The 3 T cell receptor beta chains presented below share a single source sample, sequenced in a study of beta chain features in type 1 diabetes. Overall study results and limits: Moderate yet significant TCRB CDR3 shortening was seen in Type 1 diabetes patients in all four CD4+ subsets.

The antigens of these receptors remain unknown. Expressed TCRB transcripts got sequenced, as all isolated RNA was reverse transcribed. Libraries were prepared by immunoSEQ multiplex PCR; TCRdb keeps only in-frame clonotypes and omits some of them. The sample lists about 270,000 clones, 13% to 15% occurring once. Sequenced material: naive CD4+ T cells from blood. These receptors all stem from a man aged 30 to 39 with type 1 diabetes.

In this sample, this clone turned up a few times. This chain connects TRBV19 to TRBJ2-1; D gene unclear. CDR1 is LNHDA, CDR2 SQIVND, per germline (reference sequence). V shed 5 bases and J shed 3 bases, with 11 bases lying between them. The CDR3 is made up of 14 amino acids. In DNA, the CDR3 is TGTGCCAGTAGTTATTTTTCGTACTACAATGAGCAGTTCTTC. Translated: CASSYFSYYNEQFF.

In its sample, this clone was seen a few times. The J gene is TRBJ1-1, the V gene TRBV13; D is undetermined. The germline V gene has CDR1 PRHDT and CDR2 FYEKMQ (reference sequence). This CDR3 contains 12 residues. The ends were cut back, 4 bases at V and 4 bases at J, with 7 bases in the middle. The CDR3 region has the DNA TGTGCCAGCAGCTACCCTAGCACTGAAGCTTTCTTT. It encodes CASSYPSTEAFF.

V is TRBV11-2 and J is TRBJ1-4, with 9 bases that match TRBD1. Germline V gives CDR1 SGHAT, CDR2 FQNNGV. The V gene end was trimmed by 4 bases and the J gene end by 7 bases; junction bases not matched to a gene: 7. The length of the CDR3 is 15 residues. CDR3 DNA sequence: TGTGCCAGCAGCTCCGGACAGGGGCATGGTGAAAAACTGTTTTTT. Translating it yields CASSSGQGHGEKLFF.